The 2 T cell receptor beta chains below come from one sample, sequenced in a study of regulatory T cells in long-lasting Graves disease. Time point here: persistent/refractory GD, antithyroid drugs over 5 years with positive TRAb. After RNA was extracted from PBMCs, the TCR library was made from it. Construction of TCR beta libraries relied on iRepertoire HTBI primers and on Arm-PCR targeting CDR3 regions. MiXCR, applied by TCRdb to the multiplex PCR reads, yields one record per CDR3 protein. This table has a few hundred thousand distinct CDR3 sequences, roughly 21% appearing once. Specimen: peripheral blood mononuclear cells (PBMCs), collected when the disease was refractory, from a patient treated with antithyroid drugs. The receptors were gathered from a female donor with Graves disease.

At least ten counts were recorded for this clonotype. The genes are TRBV18 and TRBJ2-5; no clear D. Germline CDR1 is KGHSH and CDR2 is LQKENI. This CDR3 spans 16 amino acids. V lost 4 bases, J lost 2 bases, and 17 bases lay in between. The CDR3 is CASSLTAATTQETQYF. DNA for the CDR3: TGTGCCAGCTCACTTACTGCAGCCACAACGCAAGAGACCCAGTACTTC.

This clonotype showed up many times. The genes are TRBV28 and TRBJ2-7; 7 bases are a match to TRBD2. V was pared by 4 bases and J by 0 bases, with 12 bases of the junction left unmatched. The CDR3 loop spans 17 amino acids. Germline CDR1 MDHEN, CDR2 SYDVKM. CDR3 DNA sequence: TGTGCCAGCAGTTCGGCGGGAGTTCGAAAGAGCTCCTACGAGCAGTACTTC. It codes for CASSSAGVRKSSYEQYF.